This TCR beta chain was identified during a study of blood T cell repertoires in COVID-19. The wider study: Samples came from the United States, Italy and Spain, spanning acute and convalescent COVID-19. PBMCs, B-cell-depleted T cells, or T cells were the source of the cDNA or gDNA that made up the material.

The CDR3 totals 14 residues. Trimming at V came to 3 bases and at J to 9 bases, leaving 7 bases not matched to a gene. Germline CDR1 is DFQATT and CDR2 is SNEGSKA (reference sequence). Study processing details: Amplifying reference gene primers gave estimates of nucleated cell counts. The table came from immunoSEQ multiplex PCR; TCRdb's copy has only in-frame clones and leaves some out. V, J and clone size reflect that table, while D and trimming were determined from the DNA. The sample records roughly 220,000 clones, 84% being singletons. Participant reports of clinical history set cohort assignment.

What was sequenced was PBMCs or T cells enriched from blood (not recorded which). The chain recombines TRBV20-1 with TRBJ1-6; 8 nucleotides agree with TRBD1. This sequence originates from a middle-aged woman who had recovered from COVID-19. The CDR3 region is CSASTGGGISPLHF. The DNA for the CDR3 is TGCAGTGCTAGTACAGGGGGTGGTATTTCACCCCTCCACTTT.